This TCR beta chain was captured by sequencing in a study of identical twins. TCRdb reanalysed the 5' RACE reads using MiXCR and keeps one entry per CDR3 protein. The sample lists approximately 410,000 distinct CDR3 sequences, about 18% occurring once. Germline CDR1 is SQVTM and CDR2 is ANQGSEA. V trimming: 6 bases; J trimming: 6 bases; junction bases outside the gene matches: 6. The CDR3 has 14 amino acids. The source is a man in his forties or fifties in good health. Sequenced: naive T cells sorted from blood. The V call is TRBV29-1, the J call TRBJ2-7, with TRBD2 matching 15 bases. CDR3 nucleotides: TGCAGCGTAGGACTAGCGGGAGGGCTGAGCGAGCAGTACTTC. Translating gives CSVGLAGGLSEQYF.